This TCR beta chain emerged from a study of blood T cell repertoires in COVID-19. Across the whole study: Samples representing acute and convalescent COVID-19 were sourced from the United States, Italy and Spain. PBMCs, B-cell-depleted T cells, or T cells provided the cDNA or gDNA that made up the material.

The CDR3 is 16 amino acids. Germline CDR1 and CDR2: SNHLY and FYNNEI. V was cut by 7 bases and J by 0 bases, with 15 bases left in between. Original methodology: For nucleated cells, counts were estimated from reference gene primer amplification. This table comes from immunoSEQ multiplex PCR, and its TCRdb copy is limited to in-frame clones, with some not included. The V and J calls and clone size were taken over from that table, and D and trimming were inferred from the DNA. The sample lists 310,000 or so clones; around 85% were seen once. The receptor was isolated from a woman in her twenties or thirties who had recovered from COVID-19. Sequenced material: peripheral blood. V is TRBV2 and J is TRBJ2-2; a weak D match, TRBD1 (5 bases). The CDR3 DNA reads TGTGCCAGCATGATGACAGAGGCTCCGAACACCGGGGAGCTGTTTTTT. This sequence encodes CASMMTEAPNTGELFF. The whole variable domain, remainder taken from reference TRBV2 and TRBJ2-2, is EPEVTQTPSHQVTQMGQEVILRCVPISNHLYFYWYRQILGQKVEFLVSFYNNEISEKSEIFDDQFSVERPDGSNFTLKIRSTKLEDSAMYFCASMMTEAPNTGELFFGEGSRLTVL.